This entry features one TCR beta chain sequence. This clonotype was seen ten or more times. Its antigen specificity is not known. Base quality data are lacking; no much larger clone is found one base away. This sample is drawn from a study of T-cell memory formation after mild COVID-19 (dated by TCRdb to about 2021). Study-wide context: Most TCR sequence clusters were specific to one of the two donors. The cohort comprised two young, previously healthy adult volunteers, one female and one male. T-cell clones expanding and contracting after mild COVID-19 in a couple of donors were tracked by longitudinal TCRalpha and TCRbeta repertoire sequencing. Here is what the overall study found, with its caveats: SARS-CoV-2 specificity of the second-wave clones peaking on day 37 was not confirmed. The detection of some responding clones in pre-infection memory suggests that pre-existing cross-reactive memory T cells joined the SARS-CoV-2 response. Contracting CD4+ clones were found mainly in CM and EM memory subsets, while CD8+ clones were enriched in EMRA. Clones contracting from day 15 to 85 had balanced CD4/CD8 phenotypes, while a second wave expanding from day 15 to 37 was biased towards CD4+. The study included only a couple of mild cases, and larger cohorts that include severe cases with pre-infection samples were judged to be necessary.

The instrument given in TCRdb is Illumina NovaSeq 6000. cDNA libraries for TCRalpha and TCRbeta were prepared by 5'RACE using constant-segment primers, with sample barcodes and unique molecular identifiers added. RNA was extracted from every sample with Trizol reagent. Library amplification was performed in two PCR steps, and a second sample barcode and Illumina TruSeq adapters were introduced in the second step. The libraries were sequenced on an Illumina NovaSeq using 2 x 150 bp paired-end reads. For the original study's pipeline: Reads were demultiplexed and collapsed into UMI-guided consensus sequences with migec v1.2.7. Using mixcr v2.1.11, UMI consensuses were aligned to TRA and TRB V and J templates and then assembled into clonotypes. A clonotype was counted as expanded or contracted only if both edgeR and NoisET called the change significant, with noise models trained on biological replicates. For edgeR calls, a false discovery rate-adjusted p below 0.01 and a log2 fold-change threshold of 1 were applied. As an exploratory analysis of dynamics, max-normalized trajectories of the 1000 most abundant clonotypes were examined by PCA with hierarchical clustering. Separately sequenced CD4+ and CD8+ repertoires were used to assign a CD4 or CD8 phenotype to each responding clone. In TCRdb, the public reads were trimmed at Q25 with fastp and aligned with MiXCR, with productive beta chains retained. All rows with the same CDR3 protein become a single entry with the most common DNA and genes. These V and J calls are TCRdb output, not the study's own analysis. This sample has approximately 480,000 distinct CDR3 sequences in its table, and around a sixth of those were observed once. The ten most abundant clones make up approximately 13% of the sample.

The CDR3, from cysteine to phenylalanine, totals 14 residues. Only the CDR3 DNA stays, 42 bases, in frame from base 1. The junction shows trimming of 5 bases on V and 4 bases on J, and the gene matches do not reach 3 bases of it. The germline V gene yields MGHRA for CDR1 and YSYEKL for CDR2. Ficoll-Paque density gradient centrifugation was used to isolate PBMCs. The V gene is TRBV4-1 and the J gene is TRBJ2-2, with 8 junctional bases fitting TRBD1. The sequence was obtained from an adult woman who had mild COVID-19 (a few samples of this study predate the infection). The sample titles of this study are shuffled in the database, so cell type and time point are left out; the donor was told from shared clones. The sample taken for sequencing was PBMCs or a T cell subset sorted from them (not recorded which). The CDR3 reads as follows: CASSRDRSTGELFF. The sequence in DNA is TGCGCCAGCAGCAGGGACAGGTCCACCGGGGAGCTGTTTTTT.